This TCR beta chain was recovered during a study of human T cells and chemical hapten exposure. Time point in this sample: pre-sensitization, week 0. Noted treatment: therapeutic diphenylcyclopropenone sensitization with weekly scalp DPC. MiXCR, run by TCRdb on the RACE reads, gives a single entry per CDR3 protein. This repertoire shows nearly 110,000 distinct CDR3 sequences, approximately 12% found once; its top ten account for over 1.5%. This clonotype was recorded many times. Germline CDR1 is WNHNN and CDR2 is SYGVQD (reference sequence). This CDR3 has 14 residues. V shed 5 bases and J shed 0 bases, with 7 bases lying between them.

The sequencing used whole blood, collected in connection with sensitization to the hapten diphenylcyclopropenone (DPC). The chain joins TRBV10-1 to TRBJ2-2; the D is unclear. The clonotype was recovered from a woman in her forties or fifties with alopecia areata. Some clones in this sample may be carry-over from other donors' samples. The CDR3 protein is CASSMLANTGELFF. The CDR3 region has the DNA TGCGCCAGCAGTATGCTAGCGAACACCGGGGAGCTGTTTTTT.